This TCR beta chain derives from a study of blood T cell repertoires in COVID-19 (dated by TCRdb to between 2020 and 2021). For the wider study: Collaborator samples came from the United States, Italy and Spain and covered acute and convalescent phases of COVID-19. Nearly every sample came with metadata listing a de-identified subject ID, COVID-19 status, age in years and sex. A freely available public database, intended as a resource for researchers studying the immune response to SARS-CoV-2, is where the repertoires were released. The prospective study material was composed of cDNA or gDNA derived from T cells, B-cell-depleted T cells, or PBMCs. Where available, HLA class I and class II types were obtained from metadata supplied by the sample provider rather than from assay-based typing. The samples were drawn from two sources: the first 160 participants of the ongoing ImmuneRACE study, and 1,000 to 1,500 subjects contributed by 6 global collaborators. Subjects who had been exposed to COVID-19, were actively infected with it, or had recovered from it provided the deeply sampled blood TCRbeta repertoires that made up the dataset. Study-wide findings and limitations: How much clinical and demographic metadata was included differed by source and by participant, and the metadata was provided uncurated.

Enrolling through a virtual design, the prospective study's participants ranged in age from about 18 to 89 years and lived across 24 United States geographic areas. Cohort assignment in the prospective study relied on participant-reported clinical history from a screening survey and a study questionnaire. Recovered participants in ImmuneRACE Cohort 3 were defined by two consecutive negative NP/OP PCR tests, clearance by a healthcare professional, or resolution of symptoms. In the prospective study, mobile phlebotomists collected whole blood, serum and a nasopharyngeal or oropharyngeal swab from each participant. Additional blood draws and questionnaires over an approximately two-month period could optionally be provided by prospective study participants. Blood samples from the prospective study were shipped frozen or at room temperature prior to DNA extraction. TCRbeta CDR3 regions were amplified from genomic DNA using the immunoSEQ Assay, a bias-controlled multiplex PCR. The source study handled its data this way. Nucleated cell counts per sample were estimated from amplification of reference gene primers within the assay. To quantify the absolute abundance of each unique TCRbeta CDR3 rearrangement, sequence reads were collapsed and filtered. For each sample, productive Simpson clonality was calculated as the square root of Simpson's diversity index across productive rearrangements. What TCRdb holds here is the immuneACCESS table cut down to in-frame rearrangements. Part of the clones is not present; checked against another copy, under half of the missing clones reflect an unresolved V gene, and the others are unexplained. V, J and clone size reflect that table, while D and trimming were determined from the DNA. Across this sample there are 300,000 to 350,000 clones, with around nine tenths seen only once. The ten largest clones capture 5% of the sample.

The CDR3 spans 16 residues, from the cysteine through the phenylalanine. Kept here is only the CDR3 DNA, which spans 48 bases and is read in frame from base 1. CDR1 and CDR2 are read off the germline V gene as SGHDT and YYEEEE. Trimming takes 0 bases from V and 4 bases from J, and the germline ends sit 16 bases apart. As regards this clone: This clone's antigen is unknown. No much larger clone exists at a distance of one base, and base qualities are not known.

The sequencing sample was made of PBMCs or T cells enriched from blood (not recorded which). The V and J segments used are TRBV5-6 and TRBJ1-2; matching of 5 bases hints at TRBD1 as the D gene. The receptor was derived from a man younger than 40 who had recovered from COVID-19. This receptor carries the CDR3 CASSLARQPHTYGYTF. The base sequence is TGTGCCAGCAGCTTGGCCCGACAGCCTCATACCTATGGCTACACCTTC.